These T cell receptor beta chains were read from a single sample in a study of OX40 agonist ivuxolimab in advanced cancers. Sequencing used immunoSEQ multiplex PCR; TCRdb keeps in-frame clones, though not all of them. The sample carries approximately 50,000 clones, approximately 88% recorded once. Sequencing used CD4+ or CD8+ T cells sorted from blood, obtained in a trial of the OX40 agonist ivuxolimab. The receptor set was obtained from an adult with an advanced solid tumor such as melanoma, head and neck, liver or kidney cancer. The CDR3 runs from the conserved cysteine through the conserved F or W. The D gene is left open where the match is weak. Only part of the rows carry a size: once, few, many, or a class if the clone is expanded.

j_call: TRBJ1-5; clone_size: few; d_call: -; v_call: TRBV28; cdr3_nt: TGTGCCAGCAGTTTACCCCCTGCAAGCAATCAGCCCCAGCATTTT; cdr3_aa: CASSLPPASNQPQHF
j_call: TRBJ2-2; clone_size: -; d_call: TRBD1; v_call: TRBV9; cdr3_nt: TGTGCCAGCAGCGGGGGACAGGGTCGGTTCTCCGGGGAGCTGTTTTTT; cdr3_aa: CASSGGQGRFSGELFF
j_call: TRBJ2-2; clone_size: -; d_call: -; v_call: TRBV11-2; cdr3_nt: TGTGCCAGCAGCTTAGTCGTTGCGGGGGAGCTGTTTTTT; cdr3_aa: CASSLVVAGELFF
j_call: TRBJ2-2; clone_size: -; d_call: TRBD1; v_call: TRBV12-5; cdr3_nt: TGTGCTAGTGGGAACAGGGGAGACACCGGGGAGCTGTTTTTT; cdr3_aa: CASGNRGDTGELFF
j_call: TRBJ1-1; clone_size: -; d_call: -; v_call: TRBV7-6; cdr3_nt: TGTGCCAGCAGCCCTAAGGCCAGGGAACTAAACACTGAAGCTTTCTTT; cdr3_aa: CASSPKARELNTEAFF
j_call: TRBJ2-7; clone_size: -; d_call: -; v_call: TRBV30; cdr3_nt: TGTGCCTGGAACCAGCCCTACGAGGATCAGTACTTC; cdr3_aa: CAWNQPYEDQYF
j_call: TRBJ2-2; clone_size: -; d_call: -; v_call: TRBV12-5; cdr3_nt: TGTGCTAGTGGTTTGGGACACACCGGGGAGCTGTTTTTT; cdr3_aa: CASGLGHTGELFF
j_call: TRBJ1-2; clone_size: -; d_call: -; v_call: TRBV6-6; cdr3_nt: TGTGCCAGCAGTTACTCGCCGATGTGGGGCTACACCTTC; cdr3_aa: CASSYSPMWGYTF
j_call: TRBJ1-2; clone_size: -; d_call: -; v_call: TRBV30; cdr3_nt: TGTGCCTGGAGTCCTCCGGACGCCCTCAACTATGGCTACACCTTC; cdr3_aa: CAWSPPDALNYGYTF
j_call: TRBJ1-6; clone_size: -; d_call: -; v_call: TRBV27; cdr3_nt: TGTGCCAGCGGTAACACCAATTCACCCCTCCACTTT; cdr3_aa: CASGNTNSPLHF
j_call: TRBJ1-5; clone_size: once; d_call: -; v_call: TRBV27; cdr3_nt: TGTGCCAGCAGTTTTAAGTATAGCAATCAGCCCCAGCATTTT; cdr3_aa: CASSFKYSNQPQHF
j_call: TRBJ1-3; clone_size: -; d_call: TRBD1; v_call: TRBV7-2; cdr3_nt: TGTGCCAGCAGCTTAGTAGGGACAGACTTCTTCTCTGGAAACACCATATATTTT; cdr3_aa: CASSLVGTDFFSGNTIYF
j_call: TRBJ2-2; clone_size: -; d_call: -; v_call: TRBV23-1; cdr3_nt: TGCGCCAGCAGTCATGGGCGTCGGTCCACCGGGGAGCTGTTTTTT; cdr3_aa: CASSHGRRSTGELFF
j_call: TRBJ2-1; clone_size: -; d_call: -; v_call: TRBV10-3; cdr3_nt: TGTGCCATCAGTGTCGTAAGCTCCTACAATGAGCAGTTCTTC; cdr3_aa: CAISVVSSYNEQFF
j_call: TRBJ1-4; clone_size: -; d_call: TRBD1; v_call: TRBV5-5; cdr3_nt: TGTGCCAGCAGCCGGAACAGGGGGTCTAATGAAAAACTGTTTTTT; cdr3_aa: CASSRNRGSNEKLFF
j_call: TRBJ2-1; clone_size: -; d_call: TRBD2; v_call: TRBV5-1; cdr3_nt: TGCGCCAGCAGCTTGGTAGCGGGAGCGGAAGGAAATGAGCAGTTCTTC; cdr3_aa: CASSLVAGAEGNEQFF
j_call: TRBJ1-2; clone_size: -; d_call: TRBD1; v_call: TRBV28; cdr3_nt: TGTGCCAGCAGTTTTTCGGACAGGGTTCGAGGGAGTTACACCTTC; cdr3_aa: CASSFSDRVRGSYTF
j_call: TRBJ1-5; clone_size: few; d_call: -; v_call: TRBV21-1; cdr3_nt: TGTGCCAGCAGCGGAGGGACAGCGGTTAGCAATCAGCCCCAGCATTTT; cdr3_aa: CASSGGTAVSNQPQHF
j_call: TRBJ2-2; clone_size: once; d_call: -; v_call: TRBV28; cdr3_nt: TGTGCCAGCAGGTCCTACGCGAACACCGGGGAGCTGTTTTTT; cdr3_aa: CASRSYANTGELFF
j_call: TRBJ1-1; clone_size: -; d_call: -; v_call: TRBV4-2; cdr3_nt: TGTGCCAGCAGCCATGGGGGGAACACTGAAGCTTTCTTT; cdr3_aa: CASSHGGNTEAFF
j_call: TRBJ2-2; clone_size: -; d_call: TRBD1; v_call: TRBV19; cdr3_nt: TGTGCCAGTAGTAGTTGGACAGGGAACACCGGGGAGCTGTTTTTT; cdr3_aa: CASSSWTGNTGELFF
j_call: TRBJ2-3; clone_size: -; d_call: -; v_call: TRBV4-2; cdr3_nt: TGTGCCAGCAGCCAAGGGGTTGGGCTGCGCACAGATACGCAGTATTTT; cdr3_aa: CASSQGVGLRTDTQYF
j_call: TRBJ2-5; clone_size: -; d_call: -; v_call: TRBV6-1; cdr3_nt: TGTGCCAGCAGTGAATCTACAGGGCGAGAGACCCAGTACTTC; cdr3_aa: CASSESTGRETQYF
j_call: TRBJ2-5; clone_size: -; d_call: TRBD1; v_call: TRBV5-1; cdr3_nt: TGCGCCAGCAGCTTTGGGACAGGGGTTGGCGAGGCCCAGTACTTC; cdr3_aa: CASSFGTGVGEAQYF
j_call: TRBJ2-3; clone_size: -; d_call: TRBD2; v_call: TRBV2; cdr3_nt: TGTGCTACCTATCTGCCGGGACTAGCGGGGGGGAAGGTGAGGACAGATACGCAGTATTTT; cdr3_aa: CATYLPGLAGGKVRTDTQYF
j_call: TRBJ2-7; clone_size: few; d_call: TRBD1; v_call: TRBV28; cdr3_nt: TGTGCCAGCAGTCCGGGACAGGGTGGGGAGCAGTACTTC; cdr3_aa: CASSPGQGGEQYF
j_call: TRBJ2-7; clone_size: -; d_call: -; v_call: TRBV11-3; cdr3_nt: TGTGCCAGCAGCCCCCCGCGGGGCGAGCAGTACTTC; cdr3_aa: CASSPPRGEQYF
j_call: TRBJ2-7; clone_size: -; d_call: TRBD1; v_call: TRBV6-1; cdr3_nt: TGTGCCAGCAGAATGTCGACAGGGGGCGGAAACGAGCAGTACTTC; cdr3_aa: CASRMSTGGGNEQYF
j_call: TRBJ2-3; clone_size: -; d_call: -; v_call: TRBV6-5; cdr3_nt: TGTGCCAGCAGTTACCAGTTCAGCGCACCCACAGATACGCAGTATTTT; cdr3_aa: CASSYQFSAPTDTQYF
j_call: TRBJ2-1; clone_size: -; d_call: -; v_call: TRBV5-4; cdr3_nt: TGTGCCAGCAGGTCCGGGACGACCTCCTACAATGAGCAGTTCTTC; cdr3_aa: CASRSGTTSYNEQFF
j_call: TRBJ1-2; clone_size: -; d_call: -; v_call: TRBV29-1; cdr3_nt: TGCAGCGTTGCTGGGGCGGGAGGCTACACCTTC; cdr3_aa: CSVAGAGGYTF
j_call: TRBJ2-1; clone_size: once; d_call: TRBD2; v_call: TRBV4-1; cdr3_nt: TGCGCCAGCAGCCAAGTCCCGGGGACTAGCTGGAATGAGCAGTTCTTC; cdr3_aa: CASSQVPGTSWNEQFF
j_call: TRBJ2-1; clone_size: -; d_call: -; v_call: TRBV15; cdr3_nt: TGTGCCACCAGCAGAGATGGTAGGGACCAGTTCTTC; cdr3_aa: CATSRDGRDQFF
j_call: TRBJ2-7; clone_size: -; d_call: -; v_call: TRBV14; cdr3_nt: TGTGCCAGCAGCCAAACCCTTCCGCCGACTCCCTCCTACGAGCAGTACTTC; cdr3_aa: CASSQTLPPTPSYEQYF
j_call: TRBJ1-1; clone_size: -; d_call: TRBD1; v_call: TRBV2; cdr3_nt: TGTGCCAGCAAGACAGGGGGGAACACTGAAGCTTTCTTT; cdr3_aa: CASKTGGNTEAFF
j_call: TRBJ1-2; clone_size: -; d_call: TRBD1; v_call: TRBV7-2; cdr3_nt: TGTGCCAGCAGCTTAGACAGGACAGGGGGCGCGTACACCTTC; cdr3_aa: CASSLDRTGGAYTF
j_call: TRBJ1-5; clone_size: -; d_call: TRBD1; v_call: TRBV11-2; cdr3_nt: TGTGCCAGCAGCTCCTGGGACAGGCGGCAGCCCCAGCATTTT; cdr3_aa: CASSSWDRRQPQHF
j_call: TRBJ2-3; clone_size: once; d_call: -; v_call: TRBV7-6; cdr3_nt: TGTGCCAGCAGCGGATCCGGCTTAGATACGCAGTATTTT; cdr3_aa: CASSGSGLDTQYF
j_call: TRBJ1-5; clone_size: -; d_call: -; v_call: TRBV6-6; cdr3_nt: TGTGCCAGCAGTTACTCGGGGGTCAATCAGCCCCAGCATTTT; cdr3_aa: CASSYSGVNQPQHF
j_call: TRBJ1-1; clone_size: -; d_call: -; v_call: TRBV6-1; cdr3_nt: TGTGCCAGCAGCGCGGACAGGAACACTGAAGCTTTCTTT; cdr3_aa: CASSADRNTEAFF
j_call: TRBJ1-1; clone_size: -; d_call: TRBD1; v_call: TRBV7-9; cdr3_nt: TGTGCCACCAAAAATGGGGGGGACAGGGGGACTGAAGCTTTCTTT; cdr3_aa: CATKNGGDRGTEAFF
j_call: TRBJ2-3; clone_size: -; d_call: TRBD1; v_call: TRBV5-1; cdr3_nt: TGCGCCAGCAGCTTGGTACCGGGACAGGGGGCTCTATCAGATACGCAGTATTTT; cdr3_aa: CASSLVPGQGALSDTQYF
j_call: TRBJ1-5; clone_size: -; d_call: -; v_call: TRBV19; cdr3_nt: TGTGCCAGTAGGCCAACAACGTTGGGGAACTCGGCCCAGCATTTT; cdr3_aa: CASRPTTLGNSAQHF
j_call: TRBJ2-6; clone_size: -; d_call: -; v_call: TRBV28; cdr3_nt: TGTGCCAGCCAAACAAAAACAGGGGCCAACGTCCTGACTTTC; cdr3_aa: CASQTKTGANVLTF
j_call: TRBJ2-5; clone_size: -; d_call: TRBD2; v_call: TRBV10-1; cdr3_nt: TGCGCCAGCAGTAGGGCTAGCGGACCTCAAGAGACCCAGTACTTC; cdr3_aa: CASSRASGPQETQYF
j_call: TRBJ1-1; clone_size: once; d_call: -; v_call: TRBV6-1; cdr3_nt: TGTGCCAGTCTATTTAGAGGGAACACTGAAGCTTTCTTT; cdr3_aa: CASLFRGNTEAFF